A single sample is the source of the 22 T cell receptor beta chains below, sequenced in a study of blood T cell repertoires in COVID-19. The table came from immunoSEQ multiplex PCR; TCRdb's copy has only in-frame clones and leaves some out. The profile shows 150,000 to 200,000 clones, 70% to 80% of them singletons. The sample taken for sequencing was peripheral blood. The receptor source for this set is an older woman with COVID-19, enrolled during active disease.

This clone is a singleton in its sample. CDR3 nucleotides: TGTGCCAGCAGTGGAGATGTATTGGGACAGGAGCGGAATCAGCCCCAGCATTTT. Its translation: CASSGDVLGQERNQPQHF. This chain uses TRBV6-1 with TRBJ1-5; 8 nucleotides agree with TRBD1. This CDR3 spans 18 amino acids. CDR1 MNHNS and CDR2 SASEGT come from the germline V gene. V lost 4 bases, J lost 4 bases, and 15 bases stayed unmatched.

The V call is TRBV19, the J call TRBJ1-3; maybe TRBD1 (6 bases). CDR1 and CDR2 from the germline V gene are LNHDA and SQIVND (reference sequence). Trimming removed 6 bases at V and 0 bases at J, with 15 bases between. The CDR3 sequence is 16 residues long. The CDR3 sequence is CASRSGTHFSGNTIYF. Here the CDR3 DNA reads TGTGCCAGTAGGTCCGGGACACACTTCTCTGGAAACACCATATATTTT. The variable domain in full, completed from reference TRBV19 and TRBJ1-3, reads DGGITQSPKYLFRKEGQNVTLSCEQNLNHDAMYWYRQDPGQGLRLIYYSQIVNDFQKGDIAEGYSVSREKKESFPLTVTSAQKNPTAFYLCASRSGTHFSGNTIYFGEGSWLTVV.

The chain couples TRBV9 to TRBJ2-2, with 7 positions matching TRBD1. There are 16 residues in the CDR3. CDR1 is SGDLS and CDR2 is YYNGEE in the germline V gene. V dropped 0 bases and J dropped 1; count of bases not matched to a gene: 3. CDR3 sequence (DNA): TGTGCCAGCAGCGTAGCCCGGACAGGGAACACCGGGGAGCTGTTTTTT. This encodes CASSVARTGNTGELFF. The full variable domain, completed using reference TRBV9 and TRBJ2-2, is DSGVTQTPKHLITATGQRVTLRCSPRSGDLSVYWYQQSLDQGLQFLIQYYNGEERAKGNILERFSAQQFPDLHSELNLSSLELGDSALYFCASSVARTGNTGELFFGEGSRLTVL.

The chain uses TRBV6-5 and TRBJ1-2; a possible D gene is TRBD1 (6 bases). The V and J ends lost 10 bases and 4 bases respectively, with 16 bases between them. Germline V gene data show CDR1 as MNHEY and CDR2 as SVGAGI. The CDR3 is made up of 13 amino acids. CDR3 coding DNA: TGTGCCACTCATAAGGACAGCTTCTATGGCTACACCTTC. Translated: CATHKDSFYGYTF.

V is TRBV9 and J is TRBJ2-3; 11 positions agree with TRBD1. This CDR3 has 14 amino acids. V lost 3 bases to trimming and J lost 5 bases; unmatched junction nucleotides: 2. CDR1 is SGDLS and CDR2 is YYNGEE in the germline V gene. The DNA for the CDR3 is TGTGCCAGCAGCGCCGGGACAGGGGGAGATACGCAGTATTTT. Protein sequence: CASSAGTGGDTQYF.

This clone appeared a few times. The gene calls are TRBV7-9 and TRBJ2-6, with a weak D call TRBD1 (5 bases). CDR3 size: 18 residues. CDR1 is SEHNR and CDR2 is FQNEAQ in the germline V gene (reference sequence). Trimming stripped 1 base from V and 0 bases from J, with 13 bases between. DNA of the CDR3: TGTGCCAGCAGCTTAGGCGCCAGGGCTAGCTCTGGGGCCAACGTCCTGACTTTC. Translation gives CASSLGARASSGANVLTF.

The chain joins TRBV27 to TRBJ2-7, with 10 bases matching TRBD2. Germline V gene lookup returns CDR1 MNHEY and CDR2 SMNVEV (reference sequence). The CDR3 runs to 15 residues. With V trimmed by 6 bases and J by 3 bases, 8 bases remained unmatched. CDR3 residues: CASRTSGHIVYEQYF. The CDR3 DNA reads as TGTGCCAGCAGGACTAGCGGGCATATCGTCTACGAGCAGTACTTC.

In DNA, the CDR3 is TGTGCCAGCAGTTACACGACTAGCGCGGTCAATGAGCAGTTCTTC. Its translation is CASSYTTSAVNEQFF. J is TRBJ2-1 and V is TRBV6-5; 8 nucleotides line up with TRBD2. This CDR3 has 15 residues. Germline V gene sequence: CDR1 MNHEY, CDR2 SVGAGI. The trim removed 2 bases at V and 6 bases at J, leaving 6 bases unmatched.

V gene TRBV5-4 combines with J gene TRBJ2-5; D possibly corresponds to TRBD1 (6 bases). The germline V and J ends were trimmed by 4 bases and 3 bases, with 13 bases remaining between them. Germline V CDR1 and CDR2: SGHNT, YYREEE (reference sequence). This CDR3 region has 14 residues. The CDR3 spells CASSPQGGEETQYF. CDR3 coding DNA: TGTGCCAGCAGCCCACAGGGCGGCGAAGAGACCCAGTACTTC.

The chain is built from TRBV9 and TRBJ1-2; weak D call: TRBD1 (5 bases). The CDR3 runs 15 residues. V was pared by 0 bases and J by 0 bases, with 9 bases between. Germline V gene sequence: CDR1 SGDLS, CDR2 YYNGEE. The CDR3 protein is CASSVGGASNYGYTF. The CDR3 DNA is TGTGCCAGCAGCGTAGGCGGGGCCTCTAACTATGGCTACACCTTC.

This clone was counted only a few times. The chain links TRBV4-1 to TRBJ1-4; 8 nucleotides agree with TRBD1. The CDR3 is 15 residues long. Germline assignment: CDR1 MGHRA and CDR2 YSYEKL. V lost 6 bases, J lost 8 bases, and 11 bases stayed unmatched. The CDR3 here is CASRDRDSRGEKLFF. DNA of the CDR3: TGCGCCAGCAGGGACAGGGACTCTAGAGGGGAAAAACTGTTTTTT.

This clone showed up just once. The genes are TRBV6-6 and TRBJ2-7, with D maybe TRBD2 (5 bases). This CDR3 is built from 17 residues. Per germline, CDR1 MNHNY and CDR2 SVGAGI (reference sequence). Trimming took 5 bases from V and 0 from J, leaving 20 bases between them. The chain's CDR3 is CASSRTPLGSSSYEQYV. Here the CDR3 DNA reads TGTGCCAGCAGTCGAACACCACTAGGTTCAAGCTCCTACGAGCAGTACGTC.

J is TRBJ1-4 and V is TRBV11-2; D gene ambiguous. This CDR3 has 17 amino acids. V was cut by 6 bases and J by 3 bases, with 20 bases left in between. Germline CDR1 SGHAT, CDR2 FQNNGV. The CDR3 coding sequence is TGTGCCAGCAGACCTGGGCAGCCGCGTTTTTCTAATGAAAAACTGTTTTTT. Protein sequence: CASRPGQPRFSNEKLFF.

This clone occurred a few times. The CDR3 DNA is TGTGCCAGCAGCCGAGTTGCGGGATCGAACACTGAAGCTTTCTTT. Amino acids: CASSRVAGSNTEAFF. V gene TRBV5-4 combines with J gene TRBJ1-1; D gene ambiguous. Trimming stripped 4 bases from V and 1 base from J, with 14 bases between. This CDR3 spans 15 amino acids. In germline, CDR1 is SGHNT, CDR2 YYREEE (reference sequence). Full variable domain (outside the CDR3, taken from reference TRBV5-4 and TRBJ1-1): ETGVTQSPTHLIKTRGQQVTLRCSSQSGHNTVSWYQQALGQGPQFIFQYYREEENGRGNFPPRFSGLQFPNYSSELNVNALELDDSALYLCASSRVAGSNTEAFFGQGTRLTVV.

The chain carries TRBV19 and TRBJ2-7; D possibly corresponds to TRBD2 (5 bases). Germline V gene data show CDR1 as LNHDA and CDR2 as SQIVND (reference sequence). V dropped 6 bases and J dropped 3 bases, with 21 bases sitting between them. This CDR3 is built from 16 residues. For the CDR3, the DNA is TGTGCCAGTAGCCCCTCGTTCCGGGATCCTTTCTACGAGCAGTACTTC. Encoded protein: CASSPSFRDPFYEQYF.

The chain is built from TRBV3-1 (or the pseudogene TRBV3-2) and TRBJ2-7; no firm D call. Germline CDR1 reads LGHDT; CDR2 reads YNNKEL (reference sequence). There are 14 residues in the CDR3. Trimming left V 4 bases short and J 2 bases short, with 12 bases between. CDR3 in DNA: TGTGCCAGCAGCCGAGGTGGTGGCCCCTACGAGCAGTACGTC. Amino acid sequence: CASSRGGGPYEQYV.

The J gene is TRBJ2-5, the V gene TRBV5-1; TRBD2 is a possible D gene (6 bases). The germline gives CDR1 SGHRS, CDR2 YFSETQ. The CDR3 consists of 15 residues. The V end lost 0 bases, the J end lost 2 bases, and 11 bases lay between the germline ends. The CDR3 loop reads CASSLDVLAQETQYF. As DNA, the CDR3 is TGCGCCAGCAGCTTGGACGTGCTAGCGCAAGAGACCCAGTACTTC.

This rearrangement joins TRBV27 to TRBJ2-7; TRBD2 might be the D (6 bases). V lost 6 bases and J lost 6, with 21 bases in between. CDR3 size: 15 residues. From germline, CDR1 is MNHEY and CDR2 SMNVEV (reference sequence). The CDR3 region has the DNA TGTGCCAGCAGCCGAGGCGGGGCAGGGCTACGCGAGCAGTACTTC. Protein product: CASSRGGAGLREQYF.

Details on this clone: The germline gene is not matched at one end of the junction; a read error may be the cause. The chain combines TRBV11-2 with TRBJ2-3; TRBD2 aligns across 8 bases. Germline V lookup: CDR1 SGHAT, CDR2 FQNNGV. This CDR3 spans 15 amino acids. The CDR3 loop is CVSSPEAGAPDTQYF. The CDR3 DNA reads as TGTGTCAGCAGCCCAGAAGCGGGAGCCCCCGATACGCAGTATTTT.

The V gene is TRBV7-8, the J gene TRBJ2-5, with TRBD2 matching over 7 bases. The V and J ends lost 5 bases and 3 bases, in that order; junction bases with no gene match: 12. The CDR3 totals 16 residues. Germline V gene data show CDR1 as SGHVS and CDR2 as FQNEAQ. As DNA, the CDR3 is TGTGCCAGCAGCGGGCGACTAGCCATGGGGGAAGAGACCCAGTACTTC. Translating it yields CASSGRLAMGEETQYF.

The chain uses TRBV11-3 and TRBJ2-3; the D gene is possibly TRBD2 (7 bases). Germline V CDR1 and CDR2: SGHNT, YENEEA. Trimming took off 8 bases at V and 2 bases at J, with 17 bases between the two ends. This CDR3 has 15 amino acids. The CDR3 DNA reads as TGTGCCAGCCGGGCCCGGGGGGCCTCCACAGATACGCAGTATTTT. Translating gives CASRARGASTDTQYF.

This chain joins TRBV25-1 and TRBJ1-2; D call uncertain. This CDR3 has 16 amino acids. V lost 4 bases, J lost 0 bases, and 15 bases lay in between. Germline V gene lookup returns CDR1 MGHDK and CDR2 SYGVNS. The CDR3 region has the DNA TGTGCCAGCAGTGTGGTAAAGCCTAAACCTAACTATGGCTACACCTTC. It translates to CASSVVKPKPNYGYTF.